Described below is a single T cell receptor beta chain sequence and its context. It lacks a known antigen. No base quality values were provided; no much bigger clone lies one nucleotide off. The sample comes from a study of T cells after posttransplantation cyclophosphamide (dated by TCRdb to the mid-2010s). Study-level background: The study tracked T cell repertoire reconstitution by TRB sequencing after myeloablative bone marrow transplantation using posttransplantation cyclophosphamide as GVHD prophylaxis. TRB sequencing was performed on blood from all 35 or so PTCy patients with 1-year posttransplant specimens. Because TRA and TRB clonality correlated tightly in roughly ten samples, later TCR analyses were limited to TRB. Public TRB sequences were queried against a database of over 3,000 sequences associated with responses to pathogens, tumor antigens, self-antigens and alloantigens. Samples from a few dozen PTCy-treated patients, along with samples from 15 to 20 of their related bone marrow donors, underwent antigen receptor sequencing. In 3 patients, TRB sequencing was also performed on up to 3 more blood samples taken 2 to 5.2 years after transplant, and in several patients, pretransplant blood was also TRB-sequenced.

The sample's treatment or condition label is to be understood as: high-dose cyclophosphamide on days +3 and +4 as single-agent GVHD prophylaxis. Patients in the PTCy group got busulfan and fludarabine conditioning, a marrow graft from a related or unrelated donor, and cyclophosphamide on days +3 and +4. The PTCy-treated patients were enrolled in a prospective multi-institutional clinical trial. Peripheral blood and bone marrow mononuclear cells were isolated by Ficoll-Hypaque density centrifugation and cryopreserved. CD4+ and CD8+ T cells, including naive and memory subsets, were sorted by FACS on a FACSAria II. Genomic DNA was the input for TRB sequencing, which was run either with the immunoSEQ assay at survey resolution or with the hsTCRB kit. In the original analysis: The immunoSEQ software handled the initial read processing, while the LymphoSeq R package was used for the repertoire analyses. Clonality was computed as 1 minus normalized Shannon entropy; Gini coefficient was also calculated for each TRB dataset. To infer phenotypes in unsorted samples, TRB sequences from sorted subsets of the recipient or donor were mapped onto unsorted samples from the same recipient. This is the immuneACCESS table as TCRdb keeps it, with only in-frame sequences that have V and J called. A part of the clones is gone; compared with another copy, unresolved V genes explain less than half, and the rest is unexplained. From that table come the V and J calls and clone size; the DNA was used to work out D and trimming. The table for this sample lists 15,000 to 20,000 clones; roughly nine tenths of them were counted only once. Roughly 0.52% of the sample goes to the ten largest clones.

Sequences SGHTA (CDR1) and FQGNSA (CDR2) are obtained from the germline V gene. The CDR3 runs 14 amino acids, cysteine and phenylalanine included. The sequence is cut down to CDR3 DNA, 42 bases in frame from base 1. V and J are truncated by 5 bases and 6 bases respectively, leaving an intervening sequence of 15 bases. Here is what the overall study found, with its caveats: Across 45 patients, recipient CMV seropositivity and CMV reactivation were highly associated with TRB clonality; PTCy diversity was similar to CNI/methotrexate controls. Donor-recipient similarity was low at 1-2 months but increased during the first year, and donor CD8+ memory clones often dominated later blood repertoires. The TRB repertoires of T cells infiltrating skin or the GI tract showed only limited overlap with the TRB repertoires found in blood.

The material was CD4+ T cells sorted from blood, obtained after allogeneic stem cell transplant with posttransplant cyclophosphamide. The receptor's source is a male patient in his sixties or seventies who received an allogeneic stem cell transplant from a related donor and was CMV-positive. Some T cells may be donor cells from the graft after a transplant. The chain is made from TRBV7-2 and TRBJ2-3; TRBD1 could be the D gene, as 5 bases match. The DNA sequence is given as TGTGCCAGCAGCGGGGCGACCGGCAGGGATACGCAGTATTTT. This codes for CASSGATGRDTQYF. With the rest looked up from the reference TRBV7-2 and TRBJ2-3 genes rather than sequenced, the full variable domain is GAGVSQSPSNKVTEKGKDVELRCDPISGHTALYWYRQSLGQGLEFLIYFQGNSAPDKSGLPSDRFSAERTGGSVSTLTIQRTQQEDSAVYLCASSGATGRDTQYFGPGTRLTVL.